The present T cell receptor beta chain was sequenced within a study of blood T cell repertoires in COVID-19. At the level of the study: The United States, Italy and Spain provided the acute and convalescent COVID-19 samples. In each case, the material was cDNA or gDNA derived from T cells, B-cell-depleted T cells, or PBMCs.

Germline-derived CDR1 and CDR2 are SGHAT and FQNNGV. This CDR3 contains 14 residues. V shed 1 base and J shed 4 bases, with 8 bases lying between them. This clone was detected only once. Method: immunoSEQ multiplex PCR; TCRdb's copy keeps in-frame clones and lacks some. The data show roughly 150,000 clones, roughly 80% seen once. The rearrangement links TRBV11-2 to TRBJ1-3; D is ambiguous. This TCR derives from a man in his sixties with acute or convalescent COVID-19. The sequencing input was peripheral blood. The CDR3 DNA reads TGTGCCAGCAGCTTAGCCGAACTAGGAAACACCATATATTTT. Protein: CASSLAELGNTIYF. The full variable domain, its missing parts supplied by reference TRBV11-2 and TRBJ1-3, is EAGVAQSPRYKIIEKRQSVAFWCNPISGHATLYWYQQILGQGPKLLIQFQNNGVVDDSQLPKDRFSAERLKGVDSTLKIQPAKLEDSAVYLCASSLAELGNTIYFGEGSWLTVV.